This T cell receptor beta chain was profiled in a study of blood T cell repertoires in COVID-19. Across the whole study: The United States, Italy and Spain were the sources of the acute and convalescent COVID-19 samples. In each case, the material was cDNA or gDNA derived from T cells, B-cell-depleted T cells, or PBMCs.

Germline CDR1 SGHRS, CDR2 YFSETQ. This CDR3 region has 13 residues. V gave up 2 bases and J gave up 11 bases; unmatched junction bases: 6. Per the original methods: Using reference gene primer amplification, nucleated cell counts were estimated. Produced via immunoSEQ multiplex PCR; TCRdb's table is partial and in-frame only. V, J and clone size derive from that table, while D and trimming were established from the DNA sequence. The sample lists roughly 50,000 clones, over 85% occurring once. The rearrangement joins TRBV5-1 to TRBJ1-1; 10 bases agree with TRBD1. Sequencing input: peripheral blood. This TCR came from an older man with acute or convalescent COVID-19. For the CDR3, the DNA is TGCGCCAGCAGCTTCGGGACAGGGGCGGGTGCTTTCTTT. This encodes CASSFGTGAGAFF.